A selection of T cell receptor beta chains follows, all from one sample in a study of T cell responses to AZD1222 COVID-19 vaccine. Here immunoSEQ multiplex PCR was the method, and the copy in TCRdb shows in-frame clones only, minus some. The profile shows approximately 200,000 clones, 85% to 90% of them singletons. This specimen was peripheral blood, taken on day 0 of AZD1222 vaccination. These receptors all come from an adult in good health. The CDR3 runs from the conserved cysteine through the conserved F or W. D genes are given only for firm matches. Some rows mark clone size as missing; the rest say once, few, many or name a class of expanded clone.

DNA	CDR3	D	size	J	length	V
TGCGCCAGCAGCTTGGCAGTGAGCTCTGGGGCCAACGTCCTGACTTTC	CASSLAVSSGANVLTF	-	-	TRBJ2-6	16	TRBV5-1
TGTGCCAGCAGTTTATGGACCACGTACGGCTACACCTTC	CASSLWTTYGYTF	-	-	TRBJ1-2	13	TRBV28
TGTGCCAGCAGCTGGAGGGTGGATACGCAGTATTTT	CASSWRVDTQYF	-	-	TRBJ2-3	12	TRBV7-9
TGTGCCAGCAGCCAAAGGGGGACAGGGGACTATGGCTACACCTTC	CASSQRGTGDYGYTF	TRBD1	-	TRBJ1-2	15	TRBV16
TGTGCCAGCAGTGAACAGGGGGCGCCGGAAAAACTGTTTTTT	CASSEQGAPEKLFF	TRBD1	-	TRBJ1-4	14	TRBV6-1
TGTGCCAGCAGTGTTCGGCGGGGGGGCCAGGCCGGGGAGCTGTTTTTT	CASSVRRGGQAGELFF	TRBD2	-	TRBJ2-2	16	TRBV2
TGTGCCAGCAGTGAATGGTCACCCCTCCACTTT	CASSEWSPLHF	-	-	TRBJ1-6	11	TRBV2
TGCGCCAGCAGCTTGTCTCAGGGATCAGATACGCAGTATTTT	CASSLSQGSDTQYF	-	-	TRBJ2-3	14	TRBV5-1
TGTGCCAGCAGCTTCCCCACACAGGGGCCCGCTGGCTACACCTTC	CASSFPTQGPAGYTF	TRBD1	-	TRBJ1-2	15	TRBV11-2
TGTGCCAGCAGTTTTACCCTCATCGGGACACTCAACAATGAGCAGTTCTTC	CASSFTLIGTLNNEQFF	-	few	TRBJ2-1	17	TRBV28
TGTGCCAGCACCGGAGGGCTTGGCTACACCTTC	CASTGGLGYTF	-	-	TRBJ1-2	11	TRBV19
TGTGCCAGCAGCCAACTACAGGGTCCTGAAGCTTTCTTT	CASSQLQGPEAFF	-	-	TRBJ1-1	13	TRBV3-1/TRBV3-2
TGTGCCAGCAGCCTGACAGGGGCCACACCCCCCGTCTATGGCTACACCTTC	CASSLTGATPPVYGYTF	TRBD1	once	TRBJ1-2	17	TRBV6-4
TGCGCCAGCAGCTGGGGGGCGGGGCGAGAGACCCAGTACTTC	CASSWGAGRETQYF	-	-	TRBJ2-5	14	TRBV5-1
TGTGCCAGCTCGTCCCGACAGGGGGCTTCCGAGCAGTACTTC	CASSSRQGASEQYF	TRBD1	-	TRBJ2-7	14	TRBV9
TGTGCCATCAGTGAGTCCCGAATCAGGGTGAACACCGGGGAGCTGTTTTTT	CAISESRIRVNTGELFF	-	-	TRBJ2-2	17	TRBV10-3
TGTGCCATCCAGGGGGCAGACTATGGCTACACCTTC	CAIQGADYGYTF	TRBD1	-	TRBJ1-2	12	TRBV24-1
TGCAGCGTTTCGGAGTTGGCAAAGCAAGAGACCCAGTACTTC	CSVSELAKQETQYF	-	-	TRBJ2-5	14	TRBV29-1
TGCGCCAGCAGCCAAGACCCCACCGGAAAGGGAGGTAGAGGCACCATATATTTT	CASSQDPTGKGGRGTIYF	-	-	TRBJ1-3	18	TRBV4-3
TGCGCCAGCAGATCCGATCGCGCTGAAGCTTTCTTT	CASRSDRAEAFF	-	-	TRBJ1-1	12	TRBV5-1
TGTGCCAGCACAAGAGGCGGCGGTGTTACTGAAGCTTTCTTT	CASTRGGGVTEAFF	-	-	TRBJ1-1	14	TRBV11-2
TGTGCCAGCAGCCAAGGGAGTCCCCGGGGCAATCAGCCCCAGCATTTT	CASSQGSPRGNQPQHF	-	-	TRBJ1-5	16	TRBV3-1/TRBV3-2
TGTGCCACCCAGTACTCTGGGGCCAACGTCCTGACTTTC	CATQYSGANVLTF	-	-	TRBJ2-6	13	TRBV12-3/TRBV12-4
TGCGCCAGCAGCCCCAACACCGGAGGCCACAATGAGCAGTTCTTC	CASSPNTGGHNEQFF	-	once	TRBJ2-1	15	TRBV5-1
TGTGCCACCAGTGACGGAGAAGGGGGGAAAGCTTTCTTT	CATSDGEGGKAFF	-	-	TRBJ1-1	13	TRBV24-1
TGTGCCAGCAGCCAGGGACCGTTGGGGAACACTGAAGCTTTCTTT	CASSQGPLGNTEAFF	-	-	TRBJ1-1	15	TRBV3-1/TRBV3-2
TGTGCCAGCAGCTTAAGGGGGCGTGGGGGTCAGCCCCAGCATTTT	CASSLRGRGGQPQHF	TRBD1	-	TRBJ1-5	15	TRBV13
TGTGCCAGCAGCTTACAGACAGGCCCCGCAGAGACCCAGTACTTC	CASSLQTGPAETQYF	-	-	TRBJ2-5	15	TRBV7-3
TGTGCCAGCAGCCCCCGGGCCGGGGAGCTGTTTTTT	CASSPRAGELFF	-	-	TRBJ2-2	12	TRBV7-3
TGTGCCAGCAGTTTAGTCACGGGTCAGCCCCAGCATTTT	CASSLVTGQPQHF	-	-	TRBJ1-5	13	TRBV28
TGCGCCAGCAGCTTGGAGGGGCCTGACTATGGCTACACCTTC	CASSLEGPDYGYTF	-	-	TRBJ1-2	14	TRBV5-1
TGTGCCACCAGTGATTCGGACAGGGTGGCTGAAGCTTTCTTT	CATSDSDRVAEAFF	TRBD1	-	TRBJ1-1	14	TRBV24-1
TGTGCCAGCAGTGCACCCGCAGGGGGCGTGGGGAATTCACCCCTCCACTTT	CASSAPAGGVGNSPLHF	TRBD1	-	TRBJ1-6	17	TRBV6-1
TGTGCCAGCAGCCACGGCGGACAGGGGGTGTATGGCTACACCTTC	CASSHGGQGVYGYTF	TRBD1	once	TRBJ1-2	15	TRBV3-1/TRBV3-2
TGTGCCAGCAGTTTTGGGGAGTCACCCCTCCACTTT	CASSFGESPLHF	-	-	TRBJ1-6	12	TRBV28
TGTGCCAGCAAGGAGGCGGTCCTCACTGAAGCTTTCTTT	CASKEAVLTEAFF	-	-	TRBJ1-1	13	TRBV12-3/TRBV12-4
TGTGCCTGGAGTCGCGTCGGGAGGAGTGCTGAAAAACTGTTTTTT	CAWSRVGRSAEKLFF	-	once	TRBJ1-4	15	TRBV30
TGTGCCAGCTCACCCTCCCGGGACAGGAGCAACACTGAAGCTTTCTTT	CASSPSRDRSNTEAFF	TRBD1	-	TRBJ1-1	16	TRBV18
TGTGCCAGCAGGGCCCTTTCGAAAGAGGCAGGAGAGCAGTACTTC	CASRALSKEAGEQYF	-	-	TRBJ2-7	15	TRBV13
TGTGCCACCAGCAGAGATATCCCTTTGGGCGGGGACTATGGCTACACCTTC	CATSRDIPLGGDYGYTF	-	-	TRBJ1-2	17	TRBV15
TGTGCCAGCAGTTTTACCCACGAGCAGTACTTC	CASSFTHEQYF	-	-	TRBJ2-7	11	TRBV12-3/TRBV12-4
TGTGCCAGCAGGATGACAGGGGAAGGCATCGACGAGCAGTACTTC	CASRMTGEGIDEQYF	TRBD1	-	TRBJ2-7	15	TRBV2
TGTGCCAGTAGTATATCCCCAGGAGCCTACGAGCAGTACTTC	CASSISPGAYEQYF	-	-	TRBJ2-7	14	TRBV19
TGCAGCGTTGAGCTCCGAAGTCCCGGGACAGGGTTTAACGGCTACACCTTC	CSVELRSPGTGFNGYTF	TRBD1	-	TRBJ1-2	17	TRBV29-1
TGTGCCAGCAGTGTCCTAAGCGGGGACACTGAAGCTTTCTTT	CASSVLSGDTEAFF	-	-	TRBJ1-1	14	TRBV2
TGCGCCAGCAGCCAGGCGGACAACTCCTACGAGCAGTACTTC	CASSQADNSYEQYF	-	-	TRBJ2-7	14	TRBV4-1
TGTGCCAGTAGTCCTGCCGGACTAGCGGGGGTAATCGGTGAGCAGTTCTTC	CASSPAGLAGVIGEQFF	TRBD2	once	TRBJ2-1	17	TRBV19
TGTGCCAGCAGCCCCTCCCTAAGCACAGATACGCAGTATTTT	CASSPSLSTDTQYF	-	-	TRBJ2-3	14	TRBV3-1/TRBV3-2
TGTGCCAGCAGTGAAAGCGGGGGTAACACCGGGGAGCTGTTTTTT	CASSESGGNTGELFF	TRBD2	many	TRBJ2-2	15	TRBV6-4
TGTGCCAGCAGCAAAGGCGGGACACTAGGCAATCAGCCCCAGCATTTT	CASSKGGTLGNQPQHF	-	few	TRBJ1-5	16	TRBV21-1